The TCR beta chain under discussion was sequenced for a study of cytomegalovirus exposure and HLA in healthy donors. Study-level information: Researchers found that about 82% of about 400 genotyped donors fell within the Caucasian-associated ancestry cluster.

The CDR3 is made up of 15 amino acids. V was trimmed by 5 bases and J by 7 bases, leaving 18 bases between them. Germline V gives CDR1 SEHNR, CDR2 FQNEAQ (reference sequence). PCR was performed using 60 Vbeta and 13 Jbeta primers. This table comes from immunoSEQ multiplex PCR, and its TCRdb copy is limited to in-frame clones, with some not included. The table shows some 160,000 clones, with 60% to 85% occurring only once. This clonotype was sampled from a middle-aged man in good health and CMV-seronegative. Material: PBMCs. This chain connects TRBV7-9 to TRBJ2-1; tentative D call: TRBD2 (6 bases). The CDR3, as DNA: TGTGCCAGCAGCCCGCCCGGGACCCGGGGGAATGAGCAGTTCTTC. Translated, it gives CASSPPGTRGNEQFF.